These T cell receptor beta chains were read from a single sample in a study of regulatory dendritic cells for organ transplantation. Their specific antigens are unknown. Assay: immunoSEQ multiplex PCR; the TCRdb copy retains only in-frame clones and omits some. The sample lists some 9,600 clones, 75% to 90% seen once, with approximately 2.5% in the top ten. Sequencing was performed on memory CD4+ T cells from blood cultured with dendritic cells. These receptors originate from a human donor in good health. The conserved cysteine and the conserved F or W are not part of the CDR3 here. Clone size is given for some rows only: seen once, a few or many times, or a class if the clone is expanded.

abundance,v_gene,CDR3aa
.,TRBV7-8,ASRASGGTSGATDTQY
.,TRBV11-2,ASSSTSGAGNEQF
.,TRBV28,ASSASSPGQGFAGELF
.,TRBV6-5,ASRPYVLSPGELF
.,TRBV6-4,ASITTVMNTEAF
.,TRBV9,ASSVVGVDRGGTEAF
once,TRBV29-1,SARLGGNTIY
.,TRBV7-2,ASSLLGDPYNSPLH
.,TRBV30,AWSSLRSTDTQY
.,TRBV6-5,ASSYLGQGSGELF
.,TRBV27,ASRPGQGNTEAF
.,TRBV27,ASMLQSGANVLT
.,TRBV6-5,ASSDRGRNEQY
.,TRBV30,AWSVGLAVNEQF
.,TRBV9,ASSDRDRGSWTYNYGYT
.,TRBV5-1,ASSFSGTGGETQY
few,TRBV4-1,ASSQDRTGVLSTEAF
.,TRBV4-1,ASSQSQGAVSYEQY
.,TRBV10-1,ASPSGGTDTQY
.,TRBV4-2,ASSPILAGETGELF
.,TRBV19,ASSIGGLRRPTEAF
.,TRBV6-5,ASRQTGTGTEKLF
.,TRBV7-7,ASSLAGTVAYNEQF
.,TRBV5-1,ASSSSTNSYEQY
.,TRBV7-9,ASSSTSGSYNEQF
.,TRBV2,ASGTMGVRQPQH
once,TRBV23-1,ASSQCAGSTDTQY
.,TRBV6-5,AAALGGGNTEAF
.,TRBV7-3,ASSLMGHTQETQY
.,TRBV6-4,ASSDGRSGANVLT
.,TRBV5-8,ASSLGLGIYNEQF
.,TRBV6-6,ASSLLSLEQPQH
.,TRBV7-2,ASSRQGRYGYT
.,TRBV6-1,ASSEIMNTEAF
once,TRBV28,ASSLVTGNFNTEAF
.,TRBV4-3,ASSQDHRGDEQF
few,TRBV9,ASSVVGQANTEAF
.,TRBV5-3,ARSLLAF
.,TRBV10-3,AISESGLPEAF
.,TRBV28,ASSTATSGTYEQY
.,TRBV28,ASSSSTGTLYGYT
.,TRBV6-4,ASSDRAGSGANVLT
.,TRBV9,ASSVAERGGWSEQF
.,TRBV25-1,ASSEPDKSYEQY
.,TRBV19,ASRTGAGSGTEAF
.,TRBV6-6,ASSSAESSNEKLF